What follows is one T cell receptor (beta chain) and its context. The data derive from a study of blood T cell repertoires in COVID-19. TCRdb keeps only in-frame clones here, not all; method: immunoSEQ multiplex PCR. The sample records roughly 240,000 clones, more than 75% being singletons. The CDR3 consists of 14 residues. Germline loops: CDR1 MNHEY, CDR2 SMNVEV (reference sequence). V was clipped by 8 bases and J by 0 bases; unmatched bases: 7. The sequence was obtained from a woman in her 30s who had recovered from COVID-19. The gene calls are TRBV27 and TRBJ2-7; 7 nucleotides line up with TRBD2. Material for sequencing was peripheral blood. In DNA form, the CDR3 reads TGTGCCAGCTCCGGGGGGAGGTTCTCCTACGAGCAGTACTTC. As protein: CASSGGRFSYEQYF.